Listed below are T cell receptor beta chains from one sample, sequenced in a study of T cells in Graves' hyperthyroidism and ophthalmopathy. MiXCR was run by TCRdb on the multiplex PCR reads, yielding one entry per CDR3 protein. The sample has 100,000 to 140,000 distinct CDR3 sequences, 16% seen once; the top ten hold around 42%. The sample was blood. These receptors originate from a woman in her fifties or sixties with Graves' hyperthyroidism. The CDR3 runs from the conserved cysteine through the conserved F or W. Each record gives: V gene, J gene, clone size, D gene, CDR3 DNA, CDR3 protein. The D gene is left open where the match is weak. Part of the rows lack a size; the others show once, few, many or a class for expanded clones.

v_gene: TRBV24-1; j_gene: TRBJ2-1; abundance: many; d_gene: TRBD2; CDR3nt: TGTGCCACCAGTGAATCTAGCGGTTCCTACAATGAGCAGTTCTTC; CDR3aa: CATSESSGSYNEQFF
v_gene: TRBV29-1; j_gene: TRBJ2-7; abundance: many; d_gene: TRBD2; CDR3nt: TGCAGCGTCGCATCCGGGACTAGCGGCTACGAGCAGTACTTC; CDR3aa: CSVASGTSGYEQYF
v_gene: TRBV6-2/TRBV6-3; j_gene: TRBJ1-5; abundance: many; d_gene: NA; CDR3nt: TGTGCCAGCAGCGACAGCGACAGACAGCCCCAGCATTTT; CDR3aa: CASSDSDRQPQHF
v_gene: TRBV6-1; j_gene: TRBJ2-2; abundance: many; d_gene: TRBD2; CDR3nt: TGTGCCAGCAGGAAAAAAGGGACTAGCGGGAGCCCAAACACCGGGGAGCTGTTTTTT; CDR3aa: CASRKKGTSGSPNTGELFF
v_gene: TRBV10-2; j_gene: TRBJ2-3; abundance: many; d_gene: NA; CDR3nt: TGCGCCAGCATGGACGGAAGAATCACAGATACGCAGTATTTT; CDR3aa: CASMDGRITDTQYF
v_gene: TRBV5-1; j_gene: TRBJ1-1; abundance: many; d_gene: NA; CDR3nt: TGCGCCAGTCGGTGGGGCGGGAACACTGAAGCTTTCTTT; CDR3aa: CASRWGGNTEAFF
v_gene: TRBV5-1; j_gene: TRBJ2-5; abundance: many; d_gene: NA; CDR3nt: TGCGCCAGCAGCTTGGCCGAACGGGGCCAAGAGACCCAGTACTTC; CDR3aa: CASSLAERGQETQYF
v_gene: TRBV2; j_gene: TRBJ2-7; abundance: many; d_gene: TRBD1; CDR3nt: TGTGCCAGCAGTGAAGGGACAGGGGGAAGGGAGCAGTACTTC; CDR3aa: CASSEGTGGREQYF
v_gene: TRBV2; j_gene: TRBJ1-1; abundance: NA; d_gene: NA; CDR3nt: TGTGCCAGCGGGGTAAGCTTCATGAACACTGAAGCTTTCTTT; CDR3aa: CASGVSFMNTEAFF
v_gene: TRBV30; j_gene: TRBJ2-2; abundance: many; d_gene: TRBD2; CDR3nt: TGTGCCTGGAGTCCCGGGACTATGAACACCGGGGAGCTGTTTTTT; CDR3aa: CAWSPGTMNTGELFF